This T cell receptor beta chain is from a study of blood T cells in healthy people across ages. Combining a sample-barcoded 5' primer with a J-beta primer mix, a second PCR ran for about 7 to 11 cycles. A single record per CDR3 protein comes from TCRdb applying MiXCR to the 5' RACE reads. The table shows fewer than 1,200,000 distinct CDR3 sequences, with around 25% occurring only once. V lost 0 bases to trimming and J lost 5 bases; unmatched junction nucleotides: 9. The CDR3 extends over 17 amino acids. Germline assignment: CDR1 SEHNR and CDR2 FQNEAQ (reference sequence). General study points: Across the age range, TCR beta diversity per million T cells fell in a roughly linear way.

Of note for this clonotype: As yet, its antigen is unknown.

These sequences were also reported in another study, on T cells of mothers and their children. That source adds: Three healthy Caucasian mothers served as donors, and their six children did as well. Similar effects of thymic selection on TCR recombination output were recorded in related and unrelated pairs.

The rearrangement links TRBV7-9 to TRBJ1-2; 10 bases match TRBD1. This sequence was found in a girl aged 2-9 years in good health. The sequenced sample consisted of blood. The CDR3: CASSLALPGTGDYGYTF. DNA of the CDR3: TGTGCCAGCAGCTTAGCGCTTCCCGGGACAGGGGATTATGGCTACACCTTC.